These 3 T cell receptor beta chains came from one sample sequenced in a study of monozygotic twins with inflammatory bowel disease. TCRdb re-called the 5' RACE reads; one entry per CDR3 protein, DNA not given. The sample totals 120,000 to 150,000 distinct CDR3 sequences. Sequencing was done on a sample of blood. These TCRs come from a human donor with ulcerative colitis or Crohn's disease, or a healthy co-twin of an affected twin (not recorded which).

V usage is TRBV5-6 and J usage is TRBJ2-2; there is no DNA to check the TCRdb D call of TRBD1. Germline CDR1 is SGHDT and CDR2 is YYEEEE. This CDR3 contains 14 residues. The CDR3 spells CASSYRAGTGELFF.

The chain carries TRBV15 and TRBJ2-2. The CDR3 totals 13 residues. Germline V CDR1 and CDR2: LNHNV, YYDKDF (reference sequence). CDR3 protein: CATSRGEGGELFF.

This chain connects TRBV19 to TRBJ2-7. Germline V gene lookup returns CDR1 LNHDA and CDR2 SQIVND (reference sequence). This CDR3 region has 13 residues. Here the CDR3 reads CASSPGPDYEQYF.